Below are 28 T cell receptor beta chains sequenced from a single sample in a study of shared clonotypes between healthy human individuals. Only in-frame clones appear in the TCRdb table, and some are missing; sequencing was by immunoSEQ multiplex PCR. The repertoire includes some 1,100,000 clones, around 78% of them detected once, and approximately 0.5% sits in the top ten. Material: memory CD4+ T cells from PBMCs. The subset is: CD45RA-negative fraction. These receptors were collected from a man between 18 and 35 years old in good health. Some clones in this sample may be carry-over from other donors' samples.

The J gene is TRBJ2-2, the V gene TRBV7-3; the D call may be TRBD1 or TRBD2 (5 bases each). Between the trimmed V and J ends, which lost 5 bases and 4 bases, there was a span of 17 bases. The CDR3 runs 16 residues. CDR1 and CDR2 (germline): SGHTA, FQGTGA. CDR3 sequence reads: CASSPEGTRITGELFF. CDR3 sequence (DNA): TGTGCCAGCAGCCCCGAGGGGACGAGGATCACCGGGGAGCTGTTTTTT.

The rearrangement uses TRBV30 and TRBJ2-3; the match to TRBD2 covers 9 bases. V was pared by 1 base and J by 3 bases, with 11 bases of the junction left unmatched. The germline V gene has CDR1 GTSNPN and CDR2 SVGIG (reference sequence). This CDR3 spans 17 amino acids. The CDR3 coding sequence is TGTGCCTGGAGTGAGGGTAGCGGGAGAGGGTTGACAGATACGCAGTATTTT. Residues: CAWSEGSGRGLTDTQYF.

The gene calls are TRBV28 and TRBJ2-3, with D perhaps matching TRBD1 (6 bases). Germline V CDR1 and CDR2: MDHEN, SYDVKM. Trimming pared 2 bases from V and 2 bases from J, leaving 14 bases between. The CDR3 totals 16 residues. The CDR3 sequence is CASSLPGASPTDTQYF. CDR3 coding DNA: TGTGCCAGCAGTTTACCAGGGGCTAGCCCCACAGATACGCAGTATTTT.

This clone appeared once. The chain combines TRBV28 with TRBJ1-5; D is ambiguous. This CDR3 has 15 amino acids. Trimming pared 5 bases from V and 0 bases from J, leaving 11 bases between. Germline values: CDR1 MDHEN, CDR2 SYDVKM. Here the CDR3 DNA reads TGTGCCAGCAGTATACGAACAAGTAGCAATCAGCCCCAGCATTTT. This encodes CASSIRTSSNQPQHF.

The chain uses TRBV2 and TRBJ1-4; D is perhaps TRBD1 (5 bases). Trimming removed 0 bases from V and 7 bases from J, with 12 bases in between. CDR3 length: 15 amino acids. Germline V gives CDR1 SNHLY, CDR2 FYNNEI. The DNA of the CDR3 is TGTGCCAGCAGTGAAGCGGCAGGGATATCTGAAAAACTGTTTTTT. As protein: CASSEAAGISEKLFF.

The CDR3 protein is CASSLTGYQETQYF. CDR3 bases: TGTGCCAGCAGCTTGACAGGGTACCAAGAGACCCAGTACTTC. This sequence joins TRBV28 and TRBJ2-5; the match to TRBD1 covers 7 bases. The CDR3 runs 14 residues. Germline V gene lookup returns CDR1 MDHEN and CDR2 SYDVKM. V lost 6 bases and J lost 0; bases outside the gene matches: 4.

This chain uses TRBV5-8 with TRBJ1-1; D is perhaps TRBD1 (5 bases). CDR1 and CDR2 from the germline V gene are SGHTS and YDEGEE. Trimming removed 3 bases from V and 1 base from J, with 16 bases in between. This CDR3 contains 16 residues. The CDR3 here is CASSYGGGKSNTEAFF. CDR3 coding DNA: TGTGCCAGCAGCTATGGTGGGGGTAAATCGAACACTGAAGCTTTCTTT.

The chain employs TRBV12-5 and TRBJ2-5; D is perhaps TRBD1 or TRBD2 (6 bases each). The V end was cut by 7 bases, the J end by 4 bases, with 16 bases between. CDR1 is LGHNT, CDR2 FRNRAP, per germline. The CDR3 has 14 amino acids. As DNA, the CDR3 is TGTGCTAGTGCCACAACAGGAGGGGGAGAGACCCAGTACTTC. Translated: CASATTGGGETQYF.

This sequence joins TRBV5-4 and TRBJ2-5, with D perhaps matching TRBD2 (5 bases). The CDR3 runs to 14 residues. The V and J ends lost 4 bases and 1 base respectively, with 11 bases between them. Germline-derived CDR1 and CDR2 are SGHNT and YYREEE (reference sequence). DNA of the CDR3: TGTGCCAGCAGCCCACCGGGGTTCCAAGAGACCCAGTACTTC. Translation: CASSPPGFQETQYF.

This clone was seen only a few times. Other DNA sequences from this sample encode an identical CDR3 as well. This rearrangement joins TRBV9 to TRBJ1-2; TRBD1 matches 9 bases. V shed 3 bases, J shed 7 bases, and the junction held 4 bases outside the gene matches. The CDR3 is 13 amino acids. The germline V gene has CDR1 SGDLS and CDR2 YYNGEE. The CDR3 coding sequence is TGTGCCAGCAGCGCACAGGGGGCGGGTGGCTACACCTTC. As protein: CASSAQGAGGYTF. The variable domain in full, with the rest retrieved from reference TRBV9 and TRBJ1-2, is DSGVTQTPKHLITATGQRVTLRCSPRSGDLSVYWYQQSLDQGLQFLIQYYNGEERAKGNILERFSAQQFPDLHSELNLSSLELGDSALYFCASSAQGAGGYTFGSGTRLTVV.

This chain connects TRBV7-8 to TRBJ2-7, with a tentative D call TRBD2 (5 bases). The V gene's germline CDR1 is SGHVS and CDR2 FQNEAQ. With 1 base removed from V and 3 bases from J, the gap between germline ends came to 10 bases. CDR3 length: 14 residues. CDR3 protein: CASSLGGLIYEQYF. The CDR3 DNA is TGTGCCAGCAGCTTAGGAGGACTGATCTACGAGCAGTACTTC. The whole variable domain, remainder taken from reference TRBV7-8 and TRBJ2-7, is GAGVSQSPRYKVAKRGQDVALRCDPISGHVSLFWYQQALGQGPEFLTYFQNEAQLDKSGLPSDRFFAERPEGSVSTLKIQRTQQEDSAVYLCASSLGGLIYEQYFGPGTRLTVT.

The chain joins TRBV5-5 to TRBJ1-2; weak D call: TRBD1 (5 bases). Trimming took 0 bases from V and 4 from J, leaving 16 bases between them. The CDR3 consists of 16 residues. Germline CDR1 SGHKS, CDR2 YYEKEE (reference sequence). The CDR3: CASSLVSQGGSYGYTF. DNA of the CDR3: TGTGCCAGCAGCTTGGTCTCTCAGGGAGGAAGCTATGGCTACACCTTC.

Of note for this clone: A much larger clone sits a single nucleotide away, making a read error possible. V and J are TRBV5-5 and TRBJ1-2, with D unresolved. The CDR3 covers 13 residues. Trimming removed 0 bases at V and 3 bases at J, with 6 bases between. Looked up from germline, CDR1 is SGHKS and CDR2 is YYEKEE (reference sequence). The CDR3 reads CASSLDSYYGYTF. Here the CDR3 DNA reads TGTGCCAGCAGCTTGGACAGCTACTATGGCTACACCTTC.

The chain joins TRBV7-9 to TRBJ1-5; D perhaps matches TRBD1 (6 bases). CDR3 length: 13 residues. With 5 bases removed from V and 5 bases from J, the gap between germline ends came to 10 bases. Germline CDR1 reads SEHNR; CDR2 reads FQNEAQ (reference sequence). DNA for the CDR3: TGTGCCAGCAGCGCCGGACAGTATCAGCCCCAGCATTTT. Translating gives CASSAGQYQPQHF. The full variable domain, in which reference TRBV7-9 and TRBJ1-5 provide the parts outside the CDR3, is DTGVSQNPRHKITKRGQNVTFRCDPISEHNRLYWYRQTLGQGPEFLTYFQNEAQLEKSRLLSDRFSAERPKGSFSTLEIQRTEQGDSAMYLCASSAGQYQPQHFGDGTRLSIL.

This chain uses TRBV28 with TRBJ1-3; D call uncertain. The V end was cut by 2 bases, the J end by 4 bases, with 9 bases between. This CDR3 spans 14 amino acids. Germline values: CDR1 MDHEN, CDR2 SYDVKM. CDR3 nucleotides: TGTGCCAGCAGTTTAGGGCCCGGGGGAAACACCATATATTTT. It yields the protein CASSLGPGGNTIYF. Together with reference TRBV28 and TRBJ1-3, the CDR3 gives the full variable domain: DVKVTQSSRYLVKRTGEKVFLECVQDMDHENMFWYRQDPGLGLRLIYFSYDVKMKEKGDIPEGYSVSREKKERFSLILESASTNQTSMYLCASSLGPGGNTIYFGEGSWLTVV.

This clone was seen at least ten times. The CDR3 is CASSLPPQGAYGYTF. Here the CDR3 DNA reads TGTGCCAGCAGCCTTCCCCCACAGGGCGCCTATGGCTACACCTTC. The chain has TRBV5-6 and TRBJ1-2; perhaps TRBD1 as D (6 bases). Trimming took off 4 bases at V and 4 bases at J, with 17 bases between the two ends. CDR3 length: 15 residues. Per germline, CDR1 SGHDT and CDR2 YYEEEE. Full variable domain (remainder filled in from reference TRBV5-6 and TRBJ1-2): DAGVTQSPTHLIKTRGQQVTLRCSPKSGHDTVSWYQQALGQGPQFIFQYYEEEERQRGNFPDRFSGHQFPNYSSELNVNALLLGDSALYLCASSLPPQGAYGYTFGSGTRLTVV.

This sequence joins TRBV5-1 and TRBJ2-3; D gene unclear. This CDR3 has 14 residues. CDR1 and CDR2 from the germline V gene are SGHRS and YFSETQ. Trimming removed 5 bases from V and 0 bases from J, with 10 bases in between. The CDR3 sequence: CASRDPSSTDTQYF. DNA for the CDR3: TGCGCCAGCAGAGATCCCAGCAGCACAGATACGCAGTATTTT.

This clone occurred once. The CDR3 DNA reads TGTGCCAGCAGCCAAAGGGACAGGGGGTCCGGGGAGCTGTTTTTT. Translating it yields CASSQRDRGSGELFF. The J gene is TRBJ2-2, the V gene TRBV7-8, with 11 bases fitting TRBD1. V lost 5 bases to trimming and J lost 6 bases; unmatched junction nucleotides: 5. The CDR3 length is 15 residues. Germline CDR1 SGHVS, CDR2 FQNEAQ.

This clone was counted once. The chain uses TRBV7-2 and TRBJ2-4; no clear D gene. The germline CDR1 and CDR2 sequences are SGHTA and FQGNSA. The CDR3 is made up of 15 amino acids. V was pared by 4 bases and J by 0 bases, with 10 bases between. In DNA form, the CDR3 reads TGTGCCAGCAGCTCCGGGCGTCTAGCCAAAAACATTCAGTACTTC. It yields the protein CASSSGRLAKNIQYF. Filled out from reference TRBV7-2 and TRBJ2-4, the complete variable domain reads GAGVSQSPSNKVTEKGKDVELRCDPISGHTALYWYRQSLGQGLEFLIYFQGNSAPDKSGLPSDRFSAERTGGSVSTLTIQRTQQEDSAVYLCASSSGRLAKNIQYFGAGTRLSVL.

The CDR3 DNA is TGTGCCTGGAGACCGGGGGTCGACTATGGCTACACCTTC. Its protein is CAWRPGVDYGYTF. The chain has TRBV30 and TRBJ1-2, with D maybe TRBD1 (5 bases). The V and J ends lost 3 bases and 3 bases respectively, with 11 bases between them. Germline assignment: CDR1 GTSNPN and CDR2 SVGIG (reference sequence). This CDR3 is built from 13 residues.

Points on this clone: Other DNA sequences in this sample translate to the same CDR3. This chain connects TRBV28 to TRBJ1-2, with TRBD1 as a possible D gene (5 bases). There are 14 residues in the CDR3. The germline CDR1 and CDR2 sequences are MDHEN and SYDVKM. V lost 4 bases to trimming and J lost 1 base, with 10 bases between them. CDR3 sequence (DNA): TGTGCCAGCAGTTCACCGGGGCTTAACTATGGCTACACCTTC. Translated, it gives CASSSPGLNYGYTF.

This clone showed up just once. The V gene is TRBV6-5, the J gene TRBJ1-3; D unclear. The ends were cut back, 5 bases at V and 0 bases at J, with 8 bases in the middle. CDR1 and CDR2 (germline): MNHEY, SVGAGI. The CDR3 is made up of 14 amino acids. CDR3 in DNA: TGTGCCAGCAGTCCGTCGGCCTCTGGAAACACCATATATTTT. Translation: CASSPSASGNTIYF.

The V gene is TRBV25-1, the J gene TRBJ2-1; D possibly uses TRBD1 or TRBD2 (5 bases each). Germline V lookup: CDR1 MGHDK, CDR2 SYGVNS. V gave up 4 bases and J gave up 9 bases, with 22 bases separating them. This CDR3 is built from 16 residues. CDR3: CASSAIRDHGGGEQFF. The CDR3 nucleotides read TGTGCCAGCAGTGCAATCCGGGACCACGGTGGAGGTGAGCAGTTCTTC. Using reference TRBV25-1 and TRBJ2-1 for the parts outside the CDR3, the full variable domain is EADIYQTPRYLVIGTGKKITLECSQTMGHDKMYWYQQDPGMELHLIHYSYGVNSTEKGDLSSESTVSRIRTEHFPLTLESARPSHTSQYLCASSAIRDHGGGEQFFGPGTRLTVL.

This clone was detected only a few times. In DNA form, the CDR3 reads TGTGCCAGCAGCTTATCTCCCCTAGGTGGCAATGAGCAGTTCTTC. Translated, it gives CASSLSPLGGNEQFF. This sequence joins TRBV7-2 and TRBJ2-1; no definite D call. Germline V gene sequence: CDR1 SGHTA, CDR2 FQGNSA. The CDR3 sequence is 15 residues long. V was trimmed by 2 bases and J by 6 bases, leaving 14 bases between them.

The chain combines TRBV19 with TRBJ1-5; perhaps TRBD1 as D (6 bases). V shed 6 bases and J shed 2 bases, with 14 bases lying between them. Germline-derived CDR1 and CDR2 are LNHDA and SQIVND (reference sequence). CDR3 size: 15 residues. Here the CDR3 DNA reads TGTGCCAGTAGCCCCTTGGGGGGCGGCAATCAGCCCCAGCATTTT. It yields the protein CASSPLGGGNQPQHF.

CDR3 in amino acids: CASSQRIPPFTQYF. CDR3 nucleotides: TGTGCCAGCAGCCAAAGGATTCCCCCATTTACCCAGTACTTC. This rearrangement joins TRBV7-8 to TRBJ2-5; D gene uncertain. CDR3 size: 14 residues. V lost 5 bases and J lost 8, with 18 bases in between. Per germline, CDR1 SGHVS and CDR2 FQNEAQ. Full variable domain (rest looked up from reference TRBV7-8 and TRBJ2-5): GAGVSQSPRYKVAKRGQDVALRCDPISGHVSLFWYQQALGQGPEFLTYFQNEAQLDKSGLPSDRFFAERPEGSVSTLKIQRTQQEDSAVYLCASSQRIPPFTQYFGPGTRLLVL.

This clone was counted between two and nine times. In nucleotides, the CDR3 is TGTGCCAGCAGGGCTCCCGGGAAGGGTGGGGACAGGCATGGCTACACCTTC. Translated: CASRAPGKGGDRHGYTF. The chain has TRBV28 and TRBJ1-2; TRBD1 matches at 8 bases. CDR3 size: 17 residues. V trimming: 6 bases; J trimming: 6 bases; junction bases outside the gene matches: 18. Per germline, CDR1 MDHEN and CDR2 SYDVKM.

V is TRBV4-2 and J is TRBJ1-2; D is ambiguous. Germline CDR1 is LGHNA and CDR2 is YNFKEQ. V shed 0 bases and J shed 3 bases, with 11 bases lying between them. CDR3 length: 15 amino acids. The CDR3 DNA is TGTGCCAGCAGCCAAGACCTCGGAGCTGACTATGGCTACACCTTC. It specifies CASSQDLGADYGYTF.